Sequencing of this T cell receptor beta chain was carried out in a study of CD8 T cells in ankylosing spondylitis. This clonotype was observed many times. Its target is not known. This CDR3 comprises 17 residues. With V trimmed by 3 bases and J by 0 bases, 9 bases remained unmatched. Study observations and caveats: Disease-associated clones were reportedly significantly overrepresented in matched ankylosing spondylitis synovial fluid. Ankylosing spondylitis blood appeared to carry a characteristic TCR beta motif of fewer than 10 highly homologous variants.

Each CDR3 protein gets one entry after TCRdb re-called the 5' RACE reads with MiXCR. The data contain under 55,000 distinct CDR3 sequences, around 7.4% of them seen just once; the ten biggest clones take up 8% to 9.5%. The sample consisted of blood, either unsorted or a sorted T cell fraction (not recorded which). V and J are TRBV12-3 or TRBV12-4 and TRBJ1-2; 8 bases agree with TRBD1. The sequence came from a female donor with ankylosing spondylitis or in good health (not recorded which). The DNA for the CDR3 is TGTGCCAGCAGTTTCGGTACAGGGGGAAATGCTAACTATGGCTACACCTTC. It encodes CASSFGTGGNANYGYTF.